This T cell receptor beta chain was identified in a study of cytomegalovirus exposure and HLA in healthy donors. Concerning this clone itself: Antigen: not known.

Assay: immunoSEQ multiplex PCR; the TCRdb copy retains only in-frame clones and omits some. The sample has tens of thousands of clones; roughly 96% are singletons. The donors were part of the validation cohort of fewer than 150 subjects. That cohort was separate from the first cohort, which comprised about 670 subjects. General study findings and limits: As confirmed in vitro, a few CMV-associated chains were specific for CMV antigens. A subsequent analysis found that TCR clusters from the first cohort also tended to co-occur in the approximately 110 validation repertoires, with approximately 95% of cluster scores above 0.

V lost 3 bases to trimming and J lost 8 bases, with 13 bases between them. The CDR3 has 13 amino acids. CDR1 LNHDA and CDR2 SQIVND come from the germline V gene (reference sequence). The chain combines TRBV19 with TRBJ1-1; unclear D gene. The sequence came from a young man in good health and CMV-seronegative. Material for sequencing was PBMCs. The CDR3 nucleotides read TGTGCCAGTAGTATGTTAGTAGCCAACGAAGCTTTCTTT. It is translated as CASSMLVANEAFF. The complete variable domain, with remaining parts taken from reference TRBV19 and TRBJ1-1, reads DGGITQSPKYLFRKEGQNVTLSCEQNLNHDAMYWYRQDPGQGLRLIYYSQIVNDFQKGDIAEGYSVSREKKESFPLTVTSAQKNPTAFYLCASSMLVANEAFFGQGTRLTVV.